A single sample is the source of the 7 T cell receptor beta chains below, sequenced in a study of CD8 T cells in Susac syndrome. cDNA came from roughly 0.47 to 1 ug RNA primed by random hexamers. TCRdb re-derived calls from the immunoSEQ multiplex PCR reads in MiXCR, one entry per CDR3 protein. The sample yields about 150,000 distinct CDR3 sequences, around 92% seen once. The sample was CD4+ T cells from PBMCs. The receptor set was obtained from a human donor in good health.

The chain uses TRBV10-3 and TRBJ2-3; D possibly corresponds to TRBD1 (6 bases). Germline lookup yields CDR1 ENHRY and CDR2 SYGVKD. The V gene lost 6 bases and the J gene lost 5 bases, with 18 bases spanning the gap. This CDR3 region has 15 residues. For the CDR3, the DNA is TGTGCCATCAGCCCCAGAGGGGGACAAGGAGATACGCAGTATTTT. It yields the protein CAISPRGGQGDTQYF.

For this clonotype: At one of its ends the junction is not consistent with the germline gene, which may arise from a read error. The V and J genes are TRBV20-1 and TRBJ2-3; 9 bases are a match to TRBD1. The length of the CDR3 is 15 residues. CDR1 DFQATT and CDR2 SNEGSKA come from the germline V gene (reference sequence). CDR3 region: CSARGGTGKTDTQYF. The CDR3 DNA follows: TGCAGTGCAAGAGGAGGGACAGGGAAGACAGATACGCAGTATTTT.

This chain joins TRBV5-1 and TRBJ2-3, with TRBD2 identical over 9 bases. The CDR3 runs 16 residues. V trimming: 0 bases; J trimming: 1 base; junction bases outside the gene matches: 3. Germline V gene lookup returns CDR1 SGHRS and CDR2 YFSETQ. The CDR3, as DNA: TGCGCCAGCAGCTTGGGGAGGACTAGCGGCACAGATACGCAGTATTTT. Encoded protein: CASSLGRTSGTDTQYF.

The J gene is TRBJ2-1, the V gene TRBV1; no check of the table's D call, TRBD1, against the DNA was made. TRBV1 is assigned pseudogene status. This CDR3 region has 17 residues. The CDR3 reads CTSSQPQAGSSYNEQFF. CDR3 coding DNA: TGCACCAGCAGCCAACCACAGGCGGGGAGCTCCTACAATGAGCAGTTCTTC.

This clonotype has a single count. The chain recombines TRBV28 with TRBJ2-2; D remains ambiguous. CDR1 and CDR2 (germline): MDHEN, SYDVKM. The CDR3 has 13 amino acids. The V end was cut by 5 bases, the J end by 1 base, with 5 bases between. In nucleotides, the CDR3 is TGTGCCAGCAGTGGGCTGAACACCGGGGAGCTGTTTTTT. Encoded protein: CASSGLNTGELFF.

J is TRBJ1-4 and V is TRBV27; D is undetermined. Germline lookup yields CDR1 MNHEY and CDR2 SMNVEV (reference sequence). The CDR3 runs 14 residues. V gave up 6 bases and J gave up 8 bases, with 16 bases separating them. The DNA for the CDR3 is TGTGCCAGCAGCCGCAGTGGATCGAGCGAAAAACTGTTTTTT. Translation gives CASSRSGSSEKLFF.

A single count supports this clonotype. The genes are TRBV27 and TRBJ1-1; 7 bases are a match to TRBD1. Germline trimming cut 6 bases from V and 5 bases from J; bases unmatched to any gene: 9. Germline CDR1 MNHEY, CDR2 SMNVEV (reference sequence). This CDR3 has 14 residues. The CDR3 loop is CASRTDREGTEAFF. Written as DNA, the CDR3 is TGTGCCAGCAGGACCGACAGGGAGGGAACTGAAGCTTTCTTT.